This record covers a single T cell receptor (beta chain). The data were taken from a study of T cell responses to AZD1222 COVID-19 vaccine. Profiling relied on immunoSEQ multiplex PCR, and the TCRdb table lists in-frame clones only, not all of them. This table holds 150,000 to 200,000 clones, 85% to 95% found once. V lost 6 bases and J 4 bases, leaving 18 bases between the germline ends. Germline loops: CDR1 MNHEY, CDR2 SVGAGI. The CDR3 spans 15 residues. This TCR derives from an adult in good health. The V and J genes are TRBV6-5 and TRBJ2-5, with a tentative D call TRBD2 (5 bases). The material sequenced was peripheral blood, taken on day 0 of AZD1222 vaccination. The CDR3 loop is CASRRDPYAGETQYF. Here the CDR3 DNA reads TGTGCCAGCAGGAGAGATCCATACGCGGGAGAGACCCAGTACTTC.